This TCR beta chain was captured by sequencing in a study of shared clonotypes between healthy human individuals. Study outcomes and limitations: The sampled material consisted only of blood, and tissue repertoires are likely to differ. What limited the represented genetic and exposure-history diversity was the small number of donors. As a rule, naive subsets had a larger estimated richness than memory subsets.

This CDR3 spans 14 amino acids. Germline CDR1 and CDR2: SEHNR and FQNEAQ (reference sequence). V gave up 2 bases and J gave up 0 bases, with 8 bases separating them. Produced via immunoSEQ multiplex PCR; TCRdb's table is partial and in-frame only. The sample consists of roughly 590,000 clones, roughly 96% of them appearing once. Positive CCR7 selection of CD45RO-negative cells yielded the naive CD8 cells, and terminally differentiated effector memory CD45RA+ cells were excluded. Of note for this clone: Its antigen remains unidentified.

The receptor was derived from a woman under 40 in good health. The sample comprised naive CD8+ T cells sorted from blood. The rearrangement joins TRBV7-9 to TRBJ2-7; no reliable D call. The CDR3 DNA follows: TGTGCCAGCAGCTTAATCGCGGCCTCCTACGAGCAGTACTTC. Amino acids: CASSLIAASYEQYF.